These T cell receptor beta chains were read from a single sample in a study of CXCR3-negative and CXCR3-positive naive CD8 T cells. TCRdb reanalyzed the 5' RACE reads, giving one entry per CDR3 protein sequence and no DNA. The specimen's table records about 120,000 distinct CDR3 sequences. What was sequenced was naive CXCR3+ CD8+ T cells from blood. These receptors all stem from a human donor in good health. Some clones in this sample may be carry-over from other donors' samples. CDR3s include the opening cysteine and the closing phenylalanine or tryptophan.

>TRBJ1-2|TRBV29-1
CSVRSLQTAPMGYTF
>TRBJ2-7|TRBV28
CASSFPRGGWDEQYF
>TRBJ2-3|TRBV7-9
CASAIPPRTDTQYF
>TRBJ2-7|TRBV7-9
CASSSRVSDPKTSYEQYF
>TRBJ2-7|TRBV5-1
CASILEAGGIYEQYF
>TRBJ2-7|TRBV7-2
CASGPDYAYEQYF
>TRBJ2-1|TRBV28
CASSFRTTEQFF
>TRBJ2-2|TRBV3-2
CASSQDRKRGKSGELFF
>TRBJ1-4|TRBV4-1
CASSQTDRPDYEKLFF
>TRBJ1-1|TRBV6-2/TRBV6-3
CASSYQGDGLNTEAFF
>TRBJ1-1|TRBV20-1
CSARSPRQGPEAFF
>TRBJ1-1|TRBV13
CASSFNENTEAFF
>TRBJ1-2|TRBV5-1
CASSLGTANYGYTF
>TRBJ2-7|TRBV5-5
CASSFGAGGISYEQYF
>TRBJ2-1|TRBV12-3/TRBV12-4
CASSRPDRGPTGEQFF
>TRBJ2-1|TRBV7-6
CASSLSSGSWNEQFF
>TRBJ2-7|TRBV4-3
CASSQDVNPYEQYF
>TRBJ1-5|TRBV7-8
CASSLGQGNQPQHF
>TRBJ2-7|TRBV7-8
CASSLTATGDYEQYF
>TRBJ1-5|TRBV19
CASGQGPGQPQHF
>TRBJ2-2|TRBV28
CASSFFAGELFF
>TRBJ2-3|TRBV11-2
CAILVSDTQYF
>TRBJ1-1|TRBV7-3
CASSPGLNTEAFF
>TRBJ2-1|TRBV12-3/TRBV12-4
CASSFSGTYNEQFF
>TRBJ1-2|TRBV19
CASSAGTVYGYTF
>TRBJ2-5|TRBV29-1
CSAPDREQETQYF
>TRBJ2-7|TRBV7-9
CASSPTGTYEQYF
>TRBJ1-1|TRBV7-8
CASRTGTGGEAFF
>TRBJ2-7|TRBV6-6
CASPPPGGQGYYEQYF
>TRBJ1-1|TRBV28
CASSLAQDTEAFF
>TRBJ1-5|TRBV20-1
CSAIRQGTNQPQHF
>TRBJ2-7|TRBV28
CASSQGLEAHYEQYF
>TRBJ2-1|TRBV24-1
CATSDLTSTYNEQFF
>TRBJ2-3|TRBV20-1
CSGPLAGIADTQYF
>TRBJ2-7|TRBV7-9
CASSPLSYEQYF
>TRBJ2-1|TRBV3-1
CASSQDVSENSYNEQFF
>TRBJ2-7|TRBV4-3
CASSQEFLGHYEQYF
>TRBJ2-1|TRBV20-1
CSAPRDRVPFF
>TRBJ2-7|TRBV16
CASSQSLSSYEQYF
>TRBJ2-7|TRBV20-1
CSAREKVAASYEQYF
>TRBJ1-5|TRBV4-3
CASSQEDRGDQPQHF
>TRBJ2-1|TRBV7-2
CASSLAGGRGVHEQFF
>TRBJ2-3|TRBV6-2/TRBV6-3
CASSYFGGTDTQYF
>TRBJ1-6|TRBV6-9
CASRKPGQNNSPLHF
>TRBJ1-2|TRBV29-1
CSVDSPFGYTF
>TRBJ2-5|TRBV9
CASSVGGGAGETQYF
>TRBJ2-7|TRBV14
CASSHGWDGAYEQYF
>TRBJ2-6|TRBV28
CASSLGSSGANVLTF
>TRBJ2-7|TRBV7-9
CASSFGGAMDYEQYF
>TRBJ1-1|TRBV9
CASSVGRGKTEAFF
>TRBJ1-5|TRBV20-1
CSARSANIYSNQPQHF